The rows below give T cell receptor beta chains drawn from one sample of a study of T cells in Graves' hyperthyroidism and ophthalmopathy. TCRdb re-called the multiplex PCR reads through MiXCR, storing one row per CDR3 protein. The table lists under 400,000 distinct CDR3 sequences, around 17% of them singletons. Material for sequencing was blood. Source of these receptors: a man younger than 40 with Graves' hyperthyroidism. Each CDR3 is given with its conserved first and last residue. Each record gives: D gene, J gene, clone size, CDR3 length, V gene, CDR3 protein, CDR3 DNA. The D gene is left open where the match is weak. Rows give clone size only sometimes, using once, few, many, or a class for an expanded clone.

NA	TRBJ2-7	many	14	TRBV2	CASSLGEEAYEQYF	TGTGCCAGCAGCTTGGGGGAAGAGGCCTACGAGCAGTACTTC
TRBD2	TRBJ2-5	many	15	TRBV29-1	CSVVSANGGQETQYF	TGCAGCGTTGTGTCGGCCAACGGGGGGCAAGAGACCCAGTACTTC
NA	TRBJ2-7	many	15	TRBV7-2	CASSYTGTDYYEQYF	TGTGCCAGCAGCTACACCGGGACGGACTACTACGAGCAGTACTTC
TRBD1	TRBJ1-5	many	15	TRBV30	CAWSVRDRPNQPQHF	TGTGCCTGGAGTGTACGGGACAGACCAAATCAGCCCCAGCATTTT
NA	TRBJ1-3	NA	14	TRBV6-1	CASSRGILGDTIYF	TGTGCCAGCAGCCGAGGGATCCTGGGGGACACCATATATTTT
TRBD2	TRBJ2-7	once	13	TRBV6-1	CASQLAGGQEQYF	TGTGCCAGCCAACTAGCGGGAGGACAGGAGCAGTACTTC
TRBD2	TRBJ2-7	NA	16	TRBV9	CASSAKVGTSFGEQYF	TGTGCCAGCAGCGCAAAAGTCGGGACTAGCTTCGGGGAGCAGTACTTC
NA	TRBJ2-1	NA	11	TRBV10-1	CASSRDSEQFF	TGCGCCAGCAGTAGGGACTCTGAGCAGTTCTTC
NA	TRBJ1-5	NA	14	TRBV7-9	CASSFYSEDQPQHF	TGTGCCAGCAGCTTTTACAGTGAGGATCAGCCCCAGCATTTT
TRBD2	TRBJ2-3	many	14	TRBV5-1	CASTARDYADTQYF	TGCGCCAGCACCGCGAGGGACTACGCAGATACGCAGTATTTT
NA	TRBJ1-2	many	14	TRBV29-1	CSARRGGGNYGYTF	TGCAGCGCCCGACGGGGGGGCGGAAACTATGGCTACACCTTC
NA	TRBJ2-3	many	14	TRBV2	CARAQGLSTDTQYF	TGTGCCAGGGCCCAGGGGCTCAGCACAGATACGCAGTATTTT
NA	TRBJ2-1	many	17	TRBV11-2	CASSLGLSGTGYNEQFF	TGTGCCAGCAGCTTAGGTCTTAGCGGGACAGGGTACAATGAGCAGTTCTTC
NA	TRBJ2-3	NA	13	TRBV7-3	CAGSRTSTDTQYF	TGTGCCGGCAGCCGGACTAGCACAGATACGCAGTATTTT
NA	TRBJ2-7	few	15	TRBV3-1	CASSQEGSNSYEQYF	TGTGCCAGCAGCCAAGAGGGTAGTAACTCCTACGAGCAGTACTTC
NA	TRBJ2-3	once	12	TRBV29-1	CSVGPSRDTQYF	TGCAGCGTTGGGCCCAGCAGGGATACGCAGTATTTT
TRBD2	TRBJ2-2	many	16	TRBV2	CASSEAGGTTTGELFF	TGTGCCAGCAGTGAGGCGGGAGGGACCACCACCGGGGAGCTGTTTTTT
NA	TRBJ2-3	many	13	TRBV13	CASSRGITDTQYF	TGTGCCAGCAGCCGAGGGATCACAGATACGCAGTATTTT
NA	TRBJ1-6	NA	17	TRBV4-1	CASSQGWQGSVDSPLHF	TGCGCCAGCAGCCAAGGTTGGCAGGGTAGTGTAGATTCACCCCTCCACTTT
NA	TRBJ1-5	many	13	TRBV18	CASSPPANQPQHF	TGTGCCAGCTCACCACCGGCAAATCAGCCCCAGCATTTT
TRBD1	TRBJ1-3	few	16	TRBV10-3	CAISELRTGSGNTIYF	TGTGCCATCAGTGAGTTGAGGACAGGCTCTGGAAACACCATATATTTT
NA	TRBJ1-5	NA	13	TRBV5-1	CASSPDPSQPQHF	TGCGCCAGCAGCCCAGACCCCAGTCAGCCCCAGCATTTT
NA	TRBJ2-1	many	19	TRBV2	CASSRRGLRLFLRYNEQFF	TGTGCCAGCAGTCGGAGGGGTCTGAGACTATTTTTAAGGTACAATGAGCAGTTCTTC
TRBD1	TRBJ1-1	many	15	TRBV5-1	CASGPGTGLNTEAFF	TGCGCCAGTGGCCCCGGGACAGGGCTGAACACTGAAGCTTTCTTT
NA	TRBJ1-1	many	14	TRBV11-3	CASRSLRGSTEAFF	TGTGCCAGCCGTTCACTCAGGGGATCCACTGAAGCTTTCTTT
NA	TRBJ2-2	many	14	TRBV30	CAWKRSSANGELFF	TGTGCCTGGAAAAGGTCTAGCGCTAACGGGGAGCTGTTTTTT
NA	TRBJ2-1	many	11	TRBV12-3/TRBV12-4	CASSLIRTQFF	TGTGCCAGCAGTTTAATCCGTACGCAGTTCTTC
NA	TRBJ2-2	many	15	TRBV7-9	CASSRGIGDTGELFF	TGTGCCAGCAGCCGCGGGATTGGGGACACCGGGGAGCTGTTTTTT
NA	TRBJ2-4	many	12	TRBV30	CAWSRLGNIQYF	TGTGCCTGGAGTCGGCTAGGGAACATTCAGTACTTC
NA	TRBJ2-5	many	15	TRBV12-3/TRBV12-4	CASSRRTGGSETQYF	TGTGCCAGCAGCCGAAGGACCGGCGGGTCTGAGACCCAGTACTTC
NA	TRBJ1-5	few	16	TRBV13	CASSFGQGRSNQPQHF	TGTGCCAGCAGCTTTGGGCAGGGTCGGAGCAATCAGCCCCAGCATTTT
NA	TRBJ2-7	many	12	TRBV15	CATSSQTYEQYF	TGTGCCACCAGCAGCCAAACCTACGAGCAGTACTTC
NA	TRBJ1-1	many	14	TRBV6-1	CASSIRGGNTEAFF	TGTGCCAGCAGTATTAGGGGAGGGAACACTGAAGCTTTCTTT
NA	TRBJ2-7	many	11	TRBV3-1	CASSQEDEQYF	TGTGCCAGCAGCCAAGAGGACGAGCAGTACTTC
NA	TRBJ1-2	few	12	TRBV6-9	CASSYHYYGYTF	TGTGCCAGCAGTTACCACTACTATGGCTACACCTTC
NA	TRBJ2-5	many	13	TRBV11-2	CASSRLLGETQYF	TGTGCCAGCAGCCGACTTCTAGGGGAGACCCAGTACTTC
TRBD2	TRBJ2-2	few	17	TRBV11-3	CASSSPGLAGYTGELFF	TGTGCCAGCAGCTCCCCGGGACTAGCGGGGTACACCGGGGAGCTGTTTTTT
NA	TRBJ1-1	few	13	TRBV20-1	CSARDRVLPVAFF	TGCAGTGCTAGAGATCGAGTCCTTCCAGTAGCTTTCTTT
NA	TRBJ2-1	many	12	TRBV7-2	CASSLDRSEQFF	TGTGCCAGCAGCCTAGATCGTTCTGAGCAGTTCTTC
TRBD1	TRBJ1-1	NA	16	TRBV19	CASSIVWDRLNTEAFF	TGTGCCAGTAGTATAGTCTGGGACAGGTTGAACACTGAAGCTTTCTTT
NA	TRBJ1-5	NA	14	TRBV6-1	CVSSPRQVNQPQHF	TGTGTCAGCAGCCCAAGACAGGTTAATCAGCCCCAGCATTTT
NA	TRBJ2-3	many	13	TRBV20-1	CSARRGTADTQYF	TGCAGTGCCCGCCGGGGGACCGCAGATACGCAGTATTTT
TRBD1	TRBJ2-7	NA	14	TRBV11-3	CASSETGLFYEQYF	TGTGCCAGCAGCGAGACAGGGCTATTCTACGAGCAGTACTTC
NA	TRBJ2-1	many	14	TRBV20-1	CSASPVSSYNEQFF	TGCAGTGCTAGCCCGGTGAGCTCCTACAATGAGCAGTTCTTC
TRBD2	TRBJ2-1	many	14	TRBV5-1	CASSRTRGSEEQFF	TGCGCCAGCAGCCGGACGCGCGGGAGTGAAGAGCAGTTCTTC
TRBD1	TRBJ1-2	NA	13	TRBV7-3	CASSPGQGESYTF	TGTGCCAGCAGCCCTGGACAGGGGGAGAGCTACACCTTC